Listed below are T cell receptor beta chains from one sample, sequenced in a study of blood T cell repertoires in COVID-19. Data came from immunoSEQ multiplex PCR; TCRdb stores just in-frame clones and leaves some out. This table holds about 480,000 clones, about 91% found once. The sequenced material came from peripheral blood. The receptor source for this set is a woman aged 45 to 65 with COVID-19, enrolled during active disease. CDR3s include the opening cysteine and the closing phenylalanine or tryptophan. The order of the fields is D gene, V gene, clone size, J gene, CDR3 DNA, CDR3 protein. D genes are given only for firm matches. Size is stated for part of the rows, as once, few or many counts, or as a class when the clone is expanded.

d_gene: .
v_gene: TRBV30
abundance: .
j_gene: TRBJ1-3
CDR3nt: TGTGCCTGGAGTGGCGGTGGAAACACCATATATTTT
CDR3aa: CAWSGGGNTIYF

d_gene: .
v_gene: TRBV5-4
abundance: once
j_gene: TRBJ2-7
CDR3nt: TGTGCCAGCAGCTTGGCTCTTACGGGTAGGCGGTACGAGCAGTACTTC
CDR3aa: CASSLALTGRRYEQYF

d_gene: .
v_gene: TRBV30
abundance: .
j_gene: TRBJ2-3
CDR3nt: TGTGCCTGGAGTAATCGGGGGGCGGATACGCAGTATTTT
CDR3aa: CAWSNRGADTQYF

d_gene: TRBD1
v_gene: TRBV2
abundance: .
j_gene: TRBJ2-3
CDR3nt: TGTGCCAGCAGTGAGGGACAGGGCCGCACAGATACGCAGTATTTT
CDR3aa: CASSEGQGRTDTQYF

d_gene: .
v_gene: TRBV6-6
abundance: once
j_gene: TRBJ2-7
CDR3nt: TGTGCCAGCAGTCCTCGGAGAGGCAGCTCGTCCTACGAGCAGTACTTC
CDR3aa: CASSPRRGSSSYEQYF

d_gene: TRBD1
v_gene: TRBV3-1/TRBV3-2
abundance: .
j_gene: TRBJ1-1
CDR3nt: TGTGCCAGCAGCCAGAACTACAGGGGGCACAACGTCGAAGCTTTCTTT
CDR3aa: CASSQNYRGHNVEAFF

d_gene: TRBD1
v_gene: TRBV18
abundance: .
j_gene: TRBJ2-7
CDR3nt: TGTGCCAGCTCACCGTCCCAGGGGGACGAGCAGTACTTC
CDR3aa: CASSPSQGDEQYF

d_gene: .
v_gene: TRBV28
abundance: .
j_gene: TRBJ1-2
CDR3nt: TGTGCCAGCAGGTACAGGGTTGGTGGCTACACCTTC
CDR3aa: CASRYRVGGYTF

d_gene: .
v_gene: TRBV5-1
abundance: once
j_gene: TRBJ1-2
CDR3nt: TGCGCCAGCAGCTTGGGGAGGGGCACTAACTATGGCTACACCTTC
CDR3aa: CASSLGRGTNYGYTF

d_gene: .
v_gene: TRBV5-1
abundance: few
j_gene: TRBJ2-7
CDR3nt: TGCGCCAGCAGCTTGGCCGTGGCTCTCGAGCAGTACTTC
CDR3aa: CASSLAVALEQYF

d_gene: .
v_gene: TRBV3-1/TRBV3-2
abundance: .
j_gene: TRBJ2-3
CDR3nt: TGTGCCAGCAGCCCAGCCCCACAGAGACCCACAGATACGCAGTATTTT
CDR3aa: CASSPAPQRPTDTQYF

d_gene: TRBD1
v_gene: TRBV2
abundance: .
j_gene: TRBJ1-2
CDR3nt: TGTGCCAGCAGTGCCGACAGGGGCGGCTATGGCTACACCTTC
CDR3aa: CASSADRGGYGYTF

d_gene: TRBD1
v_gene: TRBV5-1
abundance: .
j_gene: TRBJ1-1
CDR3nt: TGCGCCAGCAGCGCCCGACAGGGAGCGAACACTGAAGCTTTCTTT
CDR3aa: CASSARQGANTEAFF

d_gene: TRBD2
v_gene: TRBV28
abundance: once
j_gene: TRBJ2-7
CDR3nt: TGTGCCAGCAGACCTACTAGCGGGGGGGCCGCCGAGCAGTACTTC
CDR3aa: CASRPTSGGAAEQYF

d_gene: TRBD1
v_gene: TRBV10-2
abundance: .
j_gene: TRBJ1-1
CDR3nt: TGCGCCAGCAGTCCTTCCGGGACAGGGCGACGTGAAGCTTTCTTT
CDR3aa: CASSPSGTGRREAFF

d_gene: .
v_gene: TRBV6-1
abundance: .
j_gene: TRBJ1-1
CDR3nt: TGTGCCAGCAGTGAGTCGGGGAGGGCTGAAGCTTTCTTT
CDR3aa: CASSESGRAEAFF

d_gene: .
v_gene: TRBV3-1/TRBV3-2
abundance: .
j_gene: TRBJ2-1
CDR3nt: TGTGCCAGCAGCCAGGGCGGGGGCCAGCAGTTCTTC
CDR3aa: CASSQGGGQQFF

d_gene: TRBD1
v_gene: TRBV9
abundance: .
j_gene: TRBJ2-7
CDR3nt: TGTGCCAGCAGCGTCAGGGCAGGGGGCGACGAGCAGTACTTC
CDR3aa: CASSVRAGGDEQYF

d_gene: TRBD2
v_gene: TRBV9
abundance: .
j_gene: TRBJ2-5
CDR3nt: TGTGCCAGCAGCGCGACCCTCACTAGCGGGGGGGTGACCCAGTACTTC
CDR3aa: CASSATLTSGGVTQYF

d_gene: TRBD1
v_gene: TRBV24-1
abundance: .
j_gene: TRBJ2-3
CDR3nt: TGTGCCACCAGGGACAGGGCCCCAGATACGCAGTATTTT
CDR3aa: CATRDRAPDTQYF

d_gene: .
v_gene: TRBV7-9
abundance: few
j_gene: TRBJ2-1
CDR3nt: TGTGCCAGCAGCTCCTGGACAGACTACAATGAGCAGTTCTTC
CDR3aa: CASSSWTDYNEQFF

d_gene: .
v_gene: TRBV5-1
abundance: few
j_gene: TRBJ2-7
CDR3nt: TGCGCCAGCAGCTTGGACAGCCCCTACGAGCAGTACTTC
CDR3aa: CASSLDSPYEQYF

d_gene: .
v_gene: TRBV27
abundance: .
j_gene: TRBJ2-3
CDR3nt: TGTGCCAGCAGTCCCCCAGGGGCAGATACGCAGTATTTT
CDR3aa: CASSPPGADTQYF

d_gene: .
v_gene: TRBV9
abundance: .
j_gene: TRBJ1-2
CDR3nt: TGTGCCAGCAGCGGAGGGCTCGGCTACACCTTC
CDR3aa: CASSGGLGYTF

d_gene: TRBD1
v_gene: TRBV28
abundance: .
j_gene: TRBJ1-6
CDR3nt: TGTGCCAGCAGTCCTACCCGGGACAGGGCCCCAAATTCACCCCTCCACTTT
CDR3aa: CASSPTRDRAPNSPLHF

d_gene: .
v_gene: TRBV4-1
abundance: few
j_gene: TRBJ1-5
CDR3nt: TGCGCCAGCAGCCAAGGCAGGGTGGGCCAGCCCCAGCATTTT
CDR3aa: CASSQGRVGQPQHF

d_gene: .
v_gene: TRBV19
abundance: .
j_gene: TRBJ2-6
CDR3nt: TGTGCCAGTAGTATCTTGAGCTCTGGGGCCAACGTCCTGACTTTC
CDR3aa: CASSILSSGANVLTF

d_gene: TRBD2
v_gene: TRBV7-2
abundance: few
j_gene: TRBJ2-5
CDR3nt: TGTGCCAGCAGCTTATTGCTAGCGGGGGTTCAAGAGACCCAGTACTTC
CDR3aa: CASSLLLAGVQETQYF

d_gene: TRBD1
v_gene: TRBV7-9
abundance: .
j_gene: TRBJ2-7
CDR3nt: TGTGCCAGCAGCTTCGACAGGGCTAACTACGAGCAGTACTTC
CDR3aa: CASSFDRANYEQYF

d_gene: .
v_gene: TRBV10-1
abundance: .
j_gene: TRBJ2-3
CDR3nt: TGCGCCAGCAGTAGGGGCGCTCAGGGAGATACGCAGTATTTT
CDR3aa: CASSRGAQGDTQYF

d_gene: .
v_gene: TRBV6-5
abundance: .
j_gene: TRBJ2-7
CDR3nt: TGTGCCAGCAGACAAAACACCCGTCCGGGGTACGAGCAGTACTTC
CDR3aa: CASRQNTRPGYEQYF

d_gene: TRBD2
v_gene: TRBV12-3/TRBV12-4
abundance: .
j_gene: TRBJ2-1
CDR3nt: TGTGCCAGCAGTTTTGGCGGGGGTCCTCAGTTCTTC
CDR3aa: CASSFGGGPQFF

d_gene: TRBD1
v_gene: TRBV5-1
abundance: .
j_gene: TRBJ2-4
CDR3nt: TGCGCCAGCAGCTTGTCCGGGACAGGGGACTTAGGGCACTTC
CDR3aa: CASSLSGTGDLGHF

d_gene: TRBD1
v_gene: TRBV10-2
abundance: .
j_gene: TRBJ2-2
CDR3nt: TGCGCCAGCAGGACAGGGGGCGTATCCTCCGGGGAGCTGTTTTTT
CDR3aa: CASRTGGVSSGELFF

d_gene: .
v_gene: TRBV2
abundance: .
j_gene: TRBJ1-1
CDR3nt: TGTGCCAGCGGGCCCCTTGGGAGTGAAGCTTTCTTT
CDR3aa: CASGPLGSEAFF

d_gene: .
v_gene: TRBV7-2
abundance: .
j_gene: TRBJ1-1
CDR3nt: TGTGCCAGCAGCCTTGACACTGAAGCTTTCTTT
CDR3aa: CASSLDTEAFF

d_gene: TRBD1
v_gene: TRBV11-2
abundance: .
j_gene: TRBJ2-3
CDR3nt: TGTGCCAGCAGCCTAGGGACAGGCGTGACAGATACGCAGTATTTT
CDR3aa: CASSLGTGVTDTQYF

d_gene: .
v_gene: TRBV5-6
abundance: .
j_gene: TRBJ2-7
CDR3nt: TGTGCCAGCAGGTCGTGGGCAGGGGCGAGGGAGCAGTACTTC
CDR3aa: CASRSWAGAREQYF

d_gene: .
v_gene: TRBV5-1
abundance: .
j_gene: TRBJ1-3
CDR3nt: TGCGCCAGCAGCTTGGGCGCAGGGGAGACTGGAAACACCATATATTTT
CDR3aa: CASSLGAGETGNTIYF

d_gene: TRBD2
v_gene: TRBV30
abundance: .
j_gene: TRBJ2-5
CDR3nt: TGTGCCTGGAGTGTACCGGGACTAGCGGGTTTAGAGACCCAGTACTTC
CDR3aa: CAWSVPGLAGLETQYF

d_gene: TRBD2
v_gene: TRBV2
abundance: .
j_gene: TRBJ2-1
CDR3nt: TGTGCCAGCAGTTACCTAGCGGGGGACAATGAGCAGTTCTTC
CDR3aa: CASSYLAGDNEQFF

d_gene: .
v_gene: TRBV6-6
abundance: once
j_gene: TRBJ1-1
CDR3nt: TGTGCCAGCAGTTACCCCAGGGAGGGATTGACTGAAGCTTTCTTT
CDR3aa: CASSYPREGLTEAFF

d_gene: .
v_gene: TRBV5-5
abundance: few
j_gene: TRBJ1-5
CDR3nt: TGTGCCAGCAGCTTGGACGGACTACAGATGCCCCAGCATTTT
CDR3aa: CASSLDGLQMPQHF

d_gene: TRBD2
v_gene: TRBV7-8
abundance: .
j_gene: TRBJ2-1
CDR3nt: TGTGCCAGCAGCCCCCCTTTTGCCCCCGGGACTAGCAGAATTGGAAGCTCCTACAATGAGCAGTTCTTC
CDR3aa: CASSPPFAPGTSRIGSSYNEQFF

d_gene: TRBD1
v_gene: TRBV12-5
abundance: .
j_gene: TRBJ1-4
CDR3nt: TGTGCTAGTGGTTTGGAGGGACAGGGCGGGGAAAAACTGTTTTTT
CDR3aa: CASGLEGQGGEKLFF

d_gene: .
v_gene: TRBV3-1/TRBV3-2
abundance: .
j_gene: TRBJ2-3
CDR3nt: TGTGCCAGCAGCCAAGATAAGGGGCTAGGCACGCAGTATTTT
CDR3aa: CASSQDKGLGTQYF

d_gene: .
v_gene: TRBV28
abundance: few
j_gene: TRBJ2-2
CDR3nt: TGTGCCAGCAGTATTCAGACCGGGGAGCTGTTTTTT
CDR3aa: CASSIQTGELFF

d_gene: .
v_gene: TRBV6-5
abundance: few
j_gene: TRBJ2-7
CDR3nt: TGTGCCAGCAGTTACGCGGGACTGTCCTACGAGCAGTACTTC
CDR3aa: CASSYAGLSYEQYF

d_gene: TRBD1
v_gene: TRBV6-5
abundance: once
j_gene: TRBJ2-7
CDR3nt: TGTGCCAGCAGTTACGGTGGGACAGGGACCTACGAGCAGTACTTC
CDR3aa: CASSYGGTGTYEQYF

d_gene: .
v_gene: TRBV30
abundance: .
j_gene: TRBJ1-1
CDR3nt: TGTGCCTGGGCCATGACACGATACAGTGAAGCTTTCTTT
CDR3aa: CAWAMTRYSEAFF

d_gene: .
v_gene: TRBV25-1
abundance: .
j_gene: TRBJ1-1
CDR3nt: TGTGCCAGCAGCCGGTTGGGGGCCACTGAAGCTTTCTTT
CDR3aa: CASSRLGATEAFF

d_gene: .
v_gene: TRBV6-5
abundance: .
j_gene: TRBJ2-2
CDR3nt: TGTGCCAGCATGGGAAGAGGACTTTCCACCGGGGAGCTGTTTTTT
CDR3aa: CASMGRGLSTGELFF

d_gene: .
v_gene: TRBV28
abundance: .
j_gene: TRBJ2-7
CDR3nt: TGTGCCAGCAACTCCCGGGACAATTCCTACGAGCAGTACTTC
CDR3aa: CASNSRDNSYEQYF

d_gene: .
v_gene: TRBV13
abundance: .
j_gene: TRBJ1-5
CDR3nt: TGTGCCAGCAGCTTTAAAAGCAATCAGCCCCAGCATTTT
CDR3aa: CASSFKSNQPQHF

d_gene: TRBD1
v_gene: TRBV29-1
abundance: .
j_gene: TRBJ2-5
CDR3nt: TGCAGCGCAGGGACAGGAGTACAAGAGACCCAGTACTTC
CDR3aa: CSAGTGVQETQYF

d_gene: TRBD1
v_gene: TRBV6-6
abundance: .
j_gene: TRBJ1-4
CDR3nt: TGTGCCAGCAGTCGATACCGTACAGGGGCCCAGGATGAAAAACTGTTTTTT
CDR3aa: CASSRYRTGAQDEKLFF

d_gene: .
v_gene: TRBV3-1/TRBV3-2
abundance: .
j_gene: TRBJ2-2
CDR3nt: TGTGCCAGCAGCAAAGCCTGGACTTTTCTTAATGCGAACACCGGGGAGCTGTTTTTT
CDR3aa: CASSKAWTFLNANTGELFF

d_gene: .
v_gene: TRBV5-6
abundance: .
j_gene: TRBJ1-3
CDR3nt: TGTGCCAGCAGCTTGACAGGGCAGGGAAGGAACACCATATATTTT
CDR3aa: CASSLTGQGRNTIYF